This TCR beta chain stems from a study of beta chain features in type 1 diabetes (dated 2018 in TCRdb). Context from the whole study: Mean age, gender distribution, total cell number and subset yield did not differ between patients and healthy donors. A total of about 100,000,000 sorted cells were examined across all samples, and RNA yield correlated strongly with the number of cells per subset. In the study, recently diagnosed type 1 diabetes patients and matched healthy donors were compared on the TCRB repertoires of their sorted circulating CD4+ T cell subsets. Whereas all 30 or so donors provided naive and central memory subsets, regulatory and stem cell-like memory subsets were isolated from just 8 patients and roughly 8 healthy donors. What the work shows at the level of the full study, not this receptor alone: Naive, central memory and regulatory TCRB repertoires appeared to be more alike among patients than among healthy donors. Because small numbers of individuals were included in the HLA sub-analyses, any influence of HLA type on TCRB rearrangement was left unresolved. Shorter templates might be favored by PCR, yet because patient and control samples were amplified and corrected together, any such skew would affect both groups equally. At VDJ recombination sites, type 1 diabetes patients had fewer insertions and more deleted nucleotides, which implies abnormalities in thymic rearrangement. Because cDNA rather than genomic DNA was sequenced, highly expressing activated cells could have been over-represented, although no difference in activation and CD3 levels was found between groups. Type 1 diabetes patients showed a moderate but significant shortening of TCRB CDR3 length in all four CD4+ subsets.

The germline V gene encodes CDR1 SGHTA and CDR2 FQGTGA. There are 16 amino acids in the CDR3, from cysteine to phenylalanine inclusive. Of the read, only the CDR3 DNA is kept; its 48 bases are in frame from base 1. Trimming accounts for 5 bases at V and 5 bases at J, while the number of junction bases matched to no gene is 12. All of the isolated RNA was reverse transcribed with the High Capacity cDNA Reverse Transcription Kit, so expressed TCRB transcripts were sequenced. Naive, central memory and regulatory T cell samples underwent deep immunoSEQ sequencing, averaging approximately 3.3 million total reads per sample. Sorted cells were lysed in RLT buffer and RNA was extracted with DNase-treated RNeasy Micro or Mini kits, depending on cell number. Each cell subset was processed on its own to prevent cross-contamination, while patient and healthy donor samples were processed together. The immunoSEQ multiplex PCR was used to amplify TCRB sequences from cDNA, yielding 87-bp fragments that span the CDR3 region. The amplicons were sequenced using the Illumina HiSeq platform. The study's processing was this. Synthetic template baselines were used to correct PCR bias computationally, reads within Hamming distance 2 were collapsed, and singletons that could not be merged were discarded. Reads were aligned to IMGT to assign V, D and J genes, CDR3 length, and insertions or deletions at six rearrangement sites. Within each subset, clonotype counts were normalized to sorted cell number, and only after that were true diversity and Gini coefficients computed with the tcR R package. Repertoire sharing was quantified using the overlap coefficient calculated on TCRB nucleotide sequences. Drawn from immuneACCESS, this table holds only the in-frame rearrangements with V and J called that TCRdb kept. Clones are partly lost; checked studies trace under half to an unresolved V gene and leave the rest unexplained. Clone size and V and J calls were adopted from that table, with D and trimming inferred from the DNA. The sample data list around 160,000 clones, and 48% of these were observed just once. Under 0.45% of the sample belongs to the ten largest clones.

In its sample, this clone was seen once. The target of this receptor is not known. Base-call qualities are not available, and no considerably larger clone is one nucleotide away. From each donor, a single peripheral blood sample of 100 to 150 mL on average was drawn into heparinised tubes. A BD FACSAria II was used to sort naive, central memory, regulatory and stem cell-like memory CD4+ T cells with a panel that included CD45RO, CCR7, CD25, CD127, CD95 and CD27. Purity was above 98% for every sorted population. PBMCs were isolated immediately by Lymphoprep density gradient centrifugation and stained directly without culture. Samples were stained and sorted in pairs, with one healthy donor and one patient per experiment, so that batch effects were minimized.

The rearrangement joined TRBV7-3 to TRBJ2-1, and TRBD1 aligns with 7 junction nucleotides. The sequence came from a man between 18 and 29 years old in good health. Source material: Tregs from blood. The label giving this sample's cell subset or site can be read as: regulatory CD4+ T cells. CDR3 region: CASSPQTGPHNNEQFF. The nucleotide sequence reads as follows: TGTGCCAGCAGCCCCCAGACAGGGCCCCACAACAATGAGCAGTTCTTC. Outside the CDR3, residues come from the reference TRBV7-3 and TRBJ2-1 proteins, so the full variable domain is: GAGVSQTPSNKVTEKGKYVELRCDPISGHTALYWYRQSLGQGPEFLIYFQGTGAADDSGLPNDRFFAVRPEGSVSTLKIQRTERGDSAVYLCASSPQTGPHNNEQFFGPGTRLTVL.